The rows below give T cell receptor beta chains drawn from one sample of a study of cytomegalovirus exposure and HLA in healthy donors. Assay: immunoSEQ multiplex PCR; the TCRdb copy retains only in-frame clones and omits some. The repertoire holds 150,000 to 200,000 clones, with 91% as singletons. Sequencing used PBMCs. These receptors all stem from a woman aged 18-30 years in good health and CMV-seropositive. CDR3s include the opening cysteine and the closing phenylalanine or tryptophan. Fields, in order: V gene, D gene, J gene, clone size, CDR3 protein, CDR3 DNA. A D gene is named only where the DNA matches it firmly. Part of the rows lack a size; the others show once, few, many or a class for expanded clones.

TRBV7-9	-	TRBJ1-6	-	CASSPRTEIYNSPLHF	TGTGCCAGCAGCCCTAGGACAGAGATATATAATTCACCCCTCCACTTT
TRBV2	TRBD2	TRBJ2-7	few	CASSDGGTYEQYF	TGTGCCAGCAGTGACGGGGGGACCTACGAGCAGTACTTC
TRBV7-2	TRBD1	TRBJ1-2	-	CASSLDRGSRGYTF	TGTGCCAGCAGCTTGGACAGGGGGTCGAGAGGCTACACCTTC
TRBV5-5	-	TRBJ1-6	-	CASSRDGGSPLHF	TGTGCCAGCAGCCGGGACGGGGGTTCACCCCTCCACTTT
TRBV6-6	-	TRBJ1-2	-	CASSYSTLTEGYTF	TGTGCCAGCAGTTACTCGACTTTGACAGAAGGCTACACCTTC
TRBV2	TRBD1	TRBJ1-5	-	CASRGGRGNQPQHF	TGTGCCAGCAGAGGGGGCAGGGGCAATCAGCCCCAGCATTTT
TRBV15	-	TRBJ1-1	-	CATSRLNTEAFF	TGTGCCACCAGTCGGTTGAACACTGAAGCTTTCTTT
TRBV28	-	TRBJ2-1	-	CASSDPLRDKGFSEQFF	TGTGCCAGCAGTGATCCACTCCGGGACAAGGGGTTTAGTGAGCAGTTCTTC
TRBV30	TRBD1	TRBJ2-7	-	CAWSVFGTGGSEQYF	TGTGCCTGGAGTGTGTTCGGGACAGGGGGATCCGAGCAGTACTTC
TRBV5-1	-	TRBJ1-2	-	CASSFGRPAYGYTF	TGCGCCAGCAGCTTCGGCAGGCCGGCCTATGGCTACACCTTC
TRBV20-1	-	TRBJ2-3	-	CSATEVDTQYF	TGCAGTGCTACTGAGGTAGATACGCAGTATTTT
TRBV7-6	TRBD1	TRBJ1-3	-	CASSLGQGLSGNTIYF	TGTGCCAGCAGCCTGGGACAGGGGCTCTCTGGAAACACCATATATTTT
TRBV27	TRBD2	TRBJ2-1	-	CASSPPAGEQFF	TGTGCCAGCAGTCCCCCAGCGGGAGAGCAGTTCTTC
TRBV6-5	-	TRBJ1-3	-	CASSYSPGNFGNTIYF	TGTGCCAGCAGTTACTCCCCAGGGAATTTTGGAAACACCATATATTTT
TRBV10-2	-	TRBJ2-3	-	CASSEYWAEGTDTQYF	TGCGCCAGCAGTGAATATTGGGCGGAGGGAACAGATACGCAGTATTTT
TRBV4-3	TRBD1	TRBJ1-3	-	CASSLEDRWNTIYF	TGCGCCAGCAGCCTAGAGGACAGGTGGAACACCATATATTTT
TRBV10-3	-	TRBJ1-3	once	CAISGGRQVPGNTIYF	TGTGCCATCAGTGGGGGACGACAGGTCCCCGGAAACACCATATATTTT
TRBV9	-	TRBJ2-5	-	CASSVGAAPTQETQYF	TGTGCCAGCAGCGTAGGAGCGGCTCCCACCCAAGAGACCCAGTACTTC
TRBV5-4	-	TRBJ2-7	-	CASSSSGSYEQYF	TGTGCCAGCAGCTCATCAGGAAGCTACGAGCAGTACTTC
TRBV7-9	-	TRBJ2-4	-	CASSPWGPTAAKNIQYF	TGTGCCAGCAGCCCCTGGGGGCCTACGGCGGCCAAAAACATTCAGTACTTC
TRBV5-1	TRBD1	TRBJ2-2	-	CASSLVQGAGELFF	TGCGCCAGCAGCTTGGTCCAGGGGGCCGGGGAGCTGTTTTTT
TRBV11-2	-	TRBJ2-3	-	CASSSQGTSTDTQYF	TGTGCCAGCAGCTCACAGGGAACCTCCACAGATACGCAGTATTTT
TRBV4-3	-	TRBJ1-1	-	CASSQVGGAHLNTEAFF	TGCGCCAGCAGCCAAGTTGGGGGGGCGCATCTGAACACTGAAGCTTTCTTT
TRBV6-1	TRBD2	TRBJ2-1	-	CASSGRERNEQFF	TGTGCCAGCAGCGGGAGGGAGCGTAATGAGCAGTTCTTC
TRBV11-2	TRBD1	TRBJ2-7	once	CASSFRTGLYEQYF	TGTGCCAGTAGCTTCCGGACAGGACTCTACGAGCAGTACTTC
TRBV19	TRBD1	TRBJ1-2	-	CASSAGQPIYGYTF	TGTGCCAGTAGTGCGGGACAGCCTATTTATGGCTACACCTTC
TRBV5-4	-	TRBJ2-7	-	CASSYDSYEQYF	TGTGCCAGCAGCTATGACAGCTACGAGCAGTACTTC
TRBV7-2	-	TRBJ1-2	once	CASSLSASVDRNYGYTF	TGTGCCAGCAGCTTATCCGCTTCCGTCGACAGGAACTATGGCTACACCTTC
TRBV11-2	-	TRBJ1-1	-	CASSLGGPKTEAFF	TGTGCCAGCAGCTTAGGGGGGCCGAAAACTGAAGCTTTCTTT
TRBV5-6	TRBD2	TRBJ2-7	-	CASSQLAGGPYEQYF	TGTGCCAGCAGCCAACTAGCGGGGGGGCCGTACGAGCAGTACTTC
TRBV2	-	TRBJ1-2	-	CASSEGGAGGYTF	TGTGCCAGCAGTGAAGGAGGGGCGGGAGGCTACACCTTC
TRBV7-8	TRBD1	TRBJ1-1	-	CASRRTGGDTEAFF	TGTGCCAGCAGAAGGACAGGGGGCGACACTGAAGCTTTCTTT
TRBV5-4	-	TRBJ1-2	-	CASSFDSDYGYTF	TGTGCCAGCAGCTTCGACAGCGACTATGGCTACACCTTC
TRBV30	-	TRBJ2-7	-	CAWSVGQGHEQYF	TGTGCCTGGAGTGTCGGACAAGGGCACGAGCAGTACTTC
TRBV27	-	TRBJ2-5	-	CASSLSPTGQETQYF	TGTGCCAGCAGTTTATCCCCGACAGGACAAGAGACCCAGTACTTC
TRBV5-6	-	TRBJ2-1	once	CASSFGSRSYNEQFF	TGTGCCAGCAGCTTTGGGAGTAGGTCCTACAATGAGCAGTTCTTC
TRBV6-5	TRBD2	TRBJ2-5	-	CASSFPGEGQETQYF	TGTGCCAGCAGTTTCCCGGGGGAGGGGCAAGAGACCCAGTACTTC